This TCR beta chain derives from a study of cytomegalovirus exposure and HLA in healthy donors (TCRdb year 2017). A note on the overall study: An earlier analysis of roughly 570 of the donors reported roughly 300 Gb of sequence data and 90 million to 120 million unique TCR beta sequences obtained from some 170 million T cells. Among about 410 genotyped donors of the cohort, an average of around 220,000 unique TCR beta nucleotide sequences was sequenced per donor, of which about 18% were non-productive. High-throughput TCR immunosequencing, statistical association of individual TCRs with disease status, and machine learning were combined to predict cytomegalovirus infection status. Around 300 gigabases of sequencing data and approximately 85 million unique TCR sequences were included in an early release covering several hundred HLA-typed donors. A later genetic analysis used genome-wide SNP genotypes for about 60% of the roughly 700 donors, treating that subset as a discovery cohort. Because of strong linkage in the cohort, five DR-DQ haplotypes were treated as single units for association and clustering. A later analysis re-examined previously published TCR beta repertoires from 500 to 700 donors and added high-resolution HLA genotyping to investigate patterns of TCR occurrence. Donor age, sex, ethnicity and CMV serostatus were compiled together with the repertoire data. Both class I and class II loci were covered by HLA typing, at four-digit resolution. The number of typed donors differed by locus: about 620-640 for A, B, C, DRB1 and DQB1; approximately 530 for DQA1; approximately 610 for DPA1; and around 470 for DPB1. Of the approximately 400 genotyped donors, 81% were placed in the genetic ancestry cluster associated with self-reported Caucasian donors. The later analysis used no new phenotypic data to find candidate immune exposures, relying instead on TCR beta sequences and their occurrence across donors. The aim of the study was to test whether cataloging public T cell receptors could identify signatures of past pathogen exposure. The study used immunosequencing to profile the T cell repertoires of around 600 subjects and linked those repertoires to cytomegalovirus serostatus. A separate validation cohort of approximately 130 different subjects was used in addition to the approximately 610-subject first cohort. An earlier analysis of 450 to 750 of the donors used high-throughput TCR beta sequencing to judge whether each TCR beta V gene segment behaved as functional or pseudogenic. Every repertoire in the discovery cohort had been generated on one and the same sequencing platform.

Overall results and qualifications from the work: A cluster of highly shared sequence variants was judged likely to be a technical artifact of the sequencing pipeline. In vitro tests confirmed that three of the cytomegalovirus-associated TCR beta chains recognize cytomegalovirus antigens. According to a later analysis, most CMV-associated TCR beta chains appeared to be HLA-restricted, and the HLA associations seemed to be driven largely by CMV exposure. A later analysis associated 15,000 to 20,000 TCR beta sequences with specific HLA alleles at a false discovery rate of 0.05. The presence/absence analyses assumed that sequencing depth was roughly uniform across donors, and that assumption may not be true. Because HLA typing was unavailable for some donors at each locus, only the typed subset was used in association tests. The classifier was reported to diagnose cytomegalovirus status with high specificity and sensitivity in both the original and validation cohorts. Linkage disequilibrium might explain the correlated functional status among segregating V segments, but an unknown experimental factor could not be ruled out. Most TCR sequences were observed very rarely across donors, whereas some public TCRs were present in many individuals. According to a later analysis, TCR association rates differed among HLA loci, with DRB1 alleles showing the most associated TCRs and HLA-C alleles showing the fewest. CMV serostatus was the only immune exposure information available for the cohort. The authors suggested that the approach could potentially be generalized to other disease states and immunological phenotypes. A later genetic analysis reported fewer N-insertions in productive TCRs among donors in an Asian-associated ancestry cluster than the roughly 700-donor mean. Because counts were too low, some 17 rarely observed V segments, including chromosome 9 orphons, were left out of the earlier analysis of 500 to 650 of the donors. According to a later analysis, parvovirus B19, influenza, CMV and Epstein-Barr virus appeared linked to several top co-occurrence clusters. Some IMGT-functional V segments, including TRBV6-2 and TRBV6-3, could not be distinguished by the 87-base-pair reads and were therefore excluded. A further reported finding was that TCR beta sequences accurately predicted the HLA-A and HLA-B alleles for most subjects in the first cohort. The study gave a list of 150 to 200 TCR beta chains associated with cytomegalovirus. When HLA alleles, especially DR and DQ, strongly co-occurred, TCR associations were difficult to assign to individual alleles. In a later analysis, HLA-associated TCR beta chains showed more clonal expansion and lower generation probabilities than non-associated chains that were equally common. In an earlier analysis of approximately 590 of the donors, most TCR beta V segments appeared in productive rearrangements about 90% or about 30% of the time, broadly matching IMGT annotations. In a later genetic analysis, a missense DCLRE1C variant was associated with V-gene and J-gene trimming of TCR beta chains, and the association was replicated in an independent cohort. Only TCR beta chains were sequenced in this cohort, and the absence of alpha or paired-chain data limited detectable features.

The method was the immunoSEQ multiplex PCR assay. For the multiplex PCR, a mixture combining 60 forward primers for TCR Vbeta segments and 13 reverse primers for TCR Jbeta segments was used. The CDR3 region of rearranged TCR beta genes was amplified from genomic DNA by a multiplex PCR assay. Amplified TCR beta libraries were sequenced as 87-base-pair reads on the Illumina HiSeq System. The original methods were these. A later analysis tallied around 80 million unique TCR beta chains across the 666 repertoires, and approximately 12 million of those chains were shared by two or more donors. To remove PCR and sequencing errors, raw reads were error-corrected and collapsed into unique sequences using a nearest-neighbor algorithm that merged closely related sequences. Alignment of CDR3 sequences to IMGT reference sequences was used to assign V, D and J gene segments. Each retained sequence needed at least a six-nucleotide match to both a V gene segment and a J gene segment. Rearrangements were called productive when the CDR3 lacked stop codons and stayed in frame with V and J; all others were non-productive. Following IMGT convention, CDR3 was defined as the stretch from the second conserved V-encoded cysteine up to the conserved J-encoded phenylalanine. In an earlier analysis of around 570 of the donors, sequences lacking an unambiguous match to a single V gene segment were excluded. In an earlier analysis of approximately 590 of the donors, V segments were called functional above 56.7% productive rearrangements and were called segregating when the between-donor standard deviation exceeded 5%. A statistical classification framework was built to diagnose cytomegalovirus status from the catalog of TCR beta chain sequences. In a later analysis, V and J genes were assigned by comparing TCR nucleotide sequences against IMGT/GENE-DB human TR gene sequences. A later analysis assigned CDR3 sequences and most-parsimonious VDJ recombination scenarios with the TCRdist pipeline. In a later analysis, each TCR beta chain was defined by its CDR3 amino acid sequence together with its V-gene family, and reads without a unique V-gene family were excluded. As a way to deal with suspected cross-contamination and a sequencing artifact, a later analysis dropped more than 500 nucleotide sequences that were highly shared and had low generation probability. For each public chain, a later analysis derived a clonal expansion index from normalized ranks of inferred template counts within each repertoire. In a later analysis, generation probabilities were computed with a VDJ recombination model fitted to out-of-frame rearrangements, and the resulting probabilities were checked against IGoR. A later analysis scored TCR-TCR, TCR-HLA and TCR-CMV co-occurrence with hypergeometric tests, applying a repertoire-size bias correction to TCR pairs. False discovery rates were estimated in a later analysis by permuting HLA or CMV assignments 20 times. In a later analysis, co-occurring TCRs were grouped using DBSCAN, with TCRdist sequence similarity added in when clustering inside HLA-allele-positive subsets. Co-occurrence clustering excluded repertoires with fewer than 30,000 or more than 120,000 public chains, plus five with anomalous nucleotide sharing. TCRdb took this table from immuneACCESS and kept in-frame rearrangements with V and J called. Such tables lack part of the clones; where checked against another copy, unresolved V genes explain under half of the gap, and the rest is unexplained. Clone size and the V and J calls come from that table; the DNA yielded D and trimming. In this sample the table shows more than 85,000 clones, roughly 79% of which occur a single time. Together, the top ten hold roughly 5% of the sample.

V lost 0 bases and J lost 0 bases; the stretch between them is 8 bases long. From its cysteine to its phenylalanine, the CDR3 spans 15 amino acids. Of all the DNA, just the CDR3 is kept, 45 bases in frame from base 1. For CDR1 and CDR2, the germline V gene (reference sequence) lists GTSNPN and SVGIG. The cohort consisted of 600 to 750 healthy bone marrow donors. Cohort members were all nominally healthy when sampled, although unrecorded immune exposures were likely present. The donor tested CMV seronegative and was one of the 352 seronegative cohort members. Each donor provided a peripheral blood sample, and peripheral blood mononuclear cells were used for TCR beta sequencing. Genomic DNA extraction from the blood cell samples was performed with the Qiagen DNeasy Blood Extraction Kit. In the case of this clone: What antigen it recognizes has not been identified. No per-base quality is available; no much larger clone lies one base away.

The rearranged segments are TRBV30 and TRBJ1-4; TRBD1 is perhaps the D gene, given 6 matching bases. The source is a male donor in good health and CMV-seronegative. The sequenced sample consisted of PBMCs. The CDR3 has the sequence CAWSVGATTNEKLFF. The nucleotide sequence reads TGTGCCTGGAGTGTGGGGGCGACAACTAATGAAAAACTGTTTTTT. Extended through the reference TRBV30 and TRBJ1-4 proteins, this CDR3 yields the full variable domain: SQTIHQWPATLVQPVGSPLSLECTVEGTSNPNLYWYRQAAGRGLQLLFYSVGIGQISSEVPQNLSASRPQDRQFILSSKKLLLSDSGFYLCAWSVGATTNEKLFFGSGTQLSVL.